This TCR beta chain originates from a study of T cell responses to AZD1222 COVID-19 vaccine. Study-level points and caveats: Distributed over spike, vaccine-associated CD4 TCRs predominated at 160-218 and 743-854. Clonal diversity was possibly underestimated; the donors were predominantly white British and more often female.

For this clone: Its specificity is unknown.

Using immunoSEQ multiplex PCR, the repertoire was profiled, and TCRdb retains in-frame clones only, with some absent. Of about 81,000 clones listed, approximately 89% are singletons. The CDR3 runs to 13 residues. In germline, CDR1 is LNHDA, CDR2 SQIVND (reference sequence). V shed 6 bases and J shed 9 bases, with 15 bases lying between them. This chain connects TRBV19 to TRBJ1-5; D unresolved. Sequenced here: peripheral blood, sampled 28 days after the second AZD1222 dose. The source of this sequence is an adult who received the AZD1222 COVID-19 vaccine. The CDR3 here is CASRLGRIGPQHF. The CDR3 DNA reads TGTGCCAGTAGATTAGGCAGAATAGGGCCCCAGCATTTT.